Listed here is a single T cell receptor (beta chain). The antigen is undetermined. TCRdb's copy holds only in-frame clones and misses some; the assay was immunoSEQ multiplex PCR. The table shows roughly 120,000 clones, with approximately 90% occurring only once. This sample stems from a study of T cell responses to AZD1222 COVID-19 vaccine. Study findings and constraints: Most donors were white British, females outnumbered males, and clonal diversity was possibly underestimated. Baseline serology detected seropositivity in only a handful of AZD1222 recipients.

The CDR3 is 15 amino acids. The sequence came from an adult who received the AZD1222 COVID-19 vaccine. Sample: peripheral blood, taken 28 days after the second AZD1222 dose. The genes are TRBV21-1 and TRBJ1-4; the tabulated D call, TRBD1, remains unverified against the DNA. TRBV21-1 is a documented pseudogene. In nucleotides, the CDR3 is TGTGCCAGCGGACTGGAGGGACAGGGGAGAGAAAAACTGTTTTTT. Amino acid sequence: CASGLEGQGREKLFF.